This T cell receptor beta chain emerged from a study of CD8+ T cells in alopecia areata. The wider study: Administration of oral tofacitinib to treated patients was at 5 to 10 mg twice daily.

Treatment meaning: oral pan-JAK inhibitor, 5-10 mg twice daily. From alopecia areata patients, lesional scalp punch biopsies and peripheral blood were collected. RNA extraction and reverse transcription yielded cDNA as sequencing template. Profiled with immunoSEQ multiplex PCR; TCRdb holds only in-frame clones, not every one. The table includes hundreds of thousands of clones, 60% detected once. Sequencing used CD4+ T cells sorted from blood, obtained between weeks 51 and 52, from a patient treated with tofacitinib. The clonotype comes from a human donor with alopecia areata.

The CDR3 nucleotides are TGCGCCAGCAGCTTCAGGGGCGAGCAGTACTTC. As protein: CASSFRGEQYF. This rearrangement joins TRBV5-1 to TRBJ2-7; D is perhaps TRBD1 (6 bases). The CDR3 is 11 residues long. Per the germline V gene, CDR1 is SGHRS and CDR2 is YFSETQ. Trimming stripped 2 bases from V and 6 bases from J, with 6 bases between. Supplemented by reference TRBV5-1 and TRBJ2-7, the full variable domain reads KAGVTQTPRYLIKTRGQQVTLSCSPISGHRSVSWYQQTPGQGLQFLFEYFSETQRNKGNFPGRFSGRQFSNSRSEMNVSTLELGDSALYLCASSFRGEQYFGPGTRLTVT.